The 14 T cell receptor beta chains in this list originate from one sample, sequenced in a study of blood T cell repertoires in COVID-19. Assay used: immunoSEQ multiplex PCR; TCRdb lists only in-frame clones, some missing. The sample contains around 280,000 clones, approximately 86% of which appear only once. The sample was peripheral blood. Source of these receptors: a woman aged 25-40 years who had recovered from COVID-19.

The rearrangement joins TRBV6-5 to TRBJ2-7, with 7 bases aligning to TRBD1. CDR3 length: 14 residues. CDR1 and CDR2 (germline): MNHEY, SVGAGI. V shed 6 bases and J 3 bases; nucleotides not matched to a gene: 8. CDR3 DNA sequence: TGTGCCAGCAGGACCGGGACAGCTATCTACGAGCAGTACTTC. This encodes CASRTGTAIYEQYF.

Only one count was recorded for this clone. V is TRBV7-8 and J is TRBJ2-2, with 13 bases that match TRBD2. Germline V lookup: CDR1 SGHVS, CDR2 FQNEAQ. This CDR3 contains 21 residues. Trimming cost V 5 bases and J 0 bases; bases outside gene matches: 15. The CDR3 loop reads CASSRGKWTSGRGANTGELFF. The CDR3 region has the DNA TGTGCCAGCAGCAGAGGGAAGTGGACTAGCGGGAGAGGGGCGAACACCGGGGAGCTGTTTTTT.

The DNA of the CDR3 is TGTGCCAGTACCCTGGGACTAGCGGGTGCCTACAATGAGCAGTTCTTC. Its protein product is CASTLGLAGAYNEQFF. The V and J genes are TRBV19 and TRBJ2-1; TRBD2 matches at 12 bases. Looked up from germline, CDR1 is LNHDA and CDR2 is SQIVND (reference sequence). The trim removed 7 bases at V and 2 bases at J, leaving 6 bases unmatched. The CDR3 has 16 amino acids. Using reference TRBV19 and TRBJ2-1 for the parts outside the CDR3, the full variable domain is DGGITQSPKYLFRKEGQNVTLSCEQNLNHDAMYWYRQDPGQGLRLIYYSQIVNDFQKGDIAEGYSVSREKKESFPLTVTSAQKNPTAFYLCASTLGLAGAYNEQFFGPGTRLTVL.

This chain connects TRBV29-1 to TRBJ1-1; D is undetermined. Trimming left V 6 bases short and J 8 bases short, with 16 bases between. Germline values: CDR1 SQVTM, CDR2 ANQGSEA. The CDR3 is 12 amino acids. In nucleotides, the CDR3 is TGCAGCGTGCTCACAGTGTCCTCAGAAGCTTTCTTT. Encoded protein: CSVLTVSSEAFF.

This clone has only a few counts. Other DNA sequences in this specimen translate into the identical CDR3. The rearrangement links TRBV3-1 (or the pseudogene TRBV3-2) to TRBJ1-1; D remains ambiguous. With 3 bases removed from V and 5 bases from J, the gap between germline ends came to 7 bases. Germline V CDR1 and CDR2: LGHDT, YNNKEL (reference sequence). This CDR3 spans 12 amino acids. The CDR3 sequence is CASSQGGTEAFF. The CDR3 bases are TGTGCCAGCAGCCAGGGAGGGACTGAAGCTTTCTTT.

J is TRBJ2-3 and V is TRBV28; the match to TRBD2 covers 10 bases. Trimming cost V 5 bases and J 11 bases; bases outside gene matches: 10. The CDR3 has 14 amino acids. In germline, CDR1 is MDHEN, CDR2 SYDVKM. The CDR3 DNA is TGTGCCAGCAGTAATAGACTAGCGGGCGGAGGGCAGTATTTT. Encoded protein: CASSNRLAGGGQYF. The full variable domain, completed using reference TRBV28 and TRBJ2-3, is DVKVTQSSRYLVKRTGEKVFLECVQDMDHENMFWYRQDPGLGLRLIYFSYDVKMKEKGDIPEGYSVSREKKERFSLILESASTNQTSMYLCASSNRLAGGGQYFGPGTRLTVL.

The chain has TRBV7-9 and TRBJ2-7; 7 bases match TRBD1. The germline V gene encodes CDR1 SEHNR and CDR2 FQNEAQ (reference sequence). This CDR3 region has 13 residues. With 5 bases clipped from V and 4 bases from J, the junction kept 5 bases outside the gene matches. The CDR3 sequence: CASSPRDRYEQYF. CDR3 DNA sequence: TGTGCCAGCAGCCCCCGGGACAGATACGAGCAGTACTTC.

This CDR3 is CASSAKGAGEQFF. The CDR3 DNA sequence: TGTGCCAGCAGCGCCAAGGGGGCAGGGGAGCAGTTCTTC. The genes are TRBV7-2 and TRBJ2-1; 7 bases align to TRBD1. V dropped 5 bases and J dropped 10; count of bases not matched to a gene: 8. Germline lookup yields CDR1 SGHTA and CDR2 FQGNSA. The CDR3 has 13 amino acids.

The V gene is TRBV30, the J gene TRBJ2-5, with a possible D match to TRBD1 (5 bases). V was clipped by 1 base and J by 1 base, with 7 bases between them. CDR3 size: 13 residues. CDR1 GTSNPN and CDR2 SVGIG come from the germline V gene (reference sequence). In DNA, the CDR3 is TGTGCCTGGAGTGGGACACTCCAAGAGACCCAGTACTTC. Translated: CAWSGTLQETQYF.

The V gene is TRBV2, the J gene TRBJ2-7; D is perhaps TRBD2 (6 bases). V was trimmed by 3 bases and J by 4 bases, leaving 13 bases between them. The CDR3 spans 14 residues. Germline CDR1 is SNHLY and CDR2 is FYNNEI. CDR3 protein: CASSDWGEQYEQYF. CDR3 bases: TGTGCCAGCAGTGATTGGGGGGAGCAATACGAGCAGTACTTC.

The CDR3 nucleotides read TGTGCCAGCAGCCATTTATCCGGGTACGAGCAGTACTTC. Translation gives CASSHLSGYEQYF. The V call is TRBV5-4, the J call TRBJ2-7, with unresolved D. The CDR3 runs to 13 residues. Trimming took 4 bases from V and 4 from J, leaving 12 bases between them. From germline, CDR1 is SGHNT and CDR2 YYREEE (reference sequence). Drawing the rest from reference TRBV5-4 and TRBJ2-7, the complete variable domain is ETGVTQSPTHLIKTRGQQVTLRCSSQSGHNTVSWYQQALGQGPQFIFQYYREEENGRGNFPPRFSGLQFPNYSSELNVNALELDDSALYLCASSHLSGYEQYFGPGTRLTVT.

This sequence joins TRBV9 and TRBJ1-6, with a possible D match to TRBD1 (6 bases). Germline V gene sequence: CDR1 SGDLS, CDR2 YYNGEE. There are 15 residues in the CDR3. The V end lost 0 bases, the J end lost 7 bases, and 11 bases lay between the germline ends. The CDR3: CASSVDGQLNSPLHF. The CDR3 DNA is TGTGCCAGCAGCGTAGACGGACAGTTAAATTCACCCCTCCACTTT.

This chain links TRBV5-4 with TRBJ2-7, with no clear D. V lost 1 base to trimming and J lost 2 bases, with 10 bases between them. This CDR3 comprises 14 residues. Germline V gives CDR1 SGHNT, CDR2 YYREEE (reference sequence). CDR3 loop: CASSLRVSPYEQYF. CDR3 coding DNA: TGTGCCAGCAGCTTGCGGGTTTCTCCCTACGAGCAGTACTTC.

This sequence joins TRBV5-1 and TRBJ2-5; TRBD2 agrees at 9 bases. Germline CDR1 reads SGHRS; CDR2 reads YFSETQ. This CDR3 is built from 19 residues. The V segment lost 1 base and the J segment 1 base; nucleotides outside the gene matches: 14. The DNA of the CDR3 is TGCGCCAGCAGCTTGTCGCTCGCGGGGGGGGCTTTGTTCCAAGAGACCCAGTACTTC. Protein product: CASSLSLAGGALFQETQYF.